This T cell receptor (beta chain) is from a study of blood T cell repertoires in COVID-19. Study-level background: In each case, the material was cDNA or gDNA derived from T cells, B-cell-depleted T cells, or PBMCs.

Recovered status applied to Cohort 3 donors who had two consecutive negative PCRs. It also applied to those with clearance or with symptom resolution. CDR3 length: 14 amino acids. V was pared by 1 base and J by 3 bases, with 7 bases between. Germline-derived CDR1 and CDR2 are LGHDT and YNNKEL (reference sequence). Original analysis: Amplification from reference gene primers served as the basis for estimated nucleated cell counts. Sequencing used immunoSEQ multiplex PCR; TCRdb keeps in-frame clones, though not all of them. D and trimming were read from the DNA, whereas the V and J calls and clone size are those reported in that table. The data show approximately 500,000 clones, roughly 90% seen once. The table lists this clone with a few counts.

This sequence joins TRBV3-1 (or the pseudogene TRBV3-2) and TRBJ1-5; D is uncertain. This clonotype was obtained from a woman aged 40 to 50 who had recovered from COVID-19. Source material: PBMCs or T cells enriched from blood (not recorded which). The CDR3 DNA reads TGTGCCAGCAGCCAAGCCACAGACAATCAGCCCCAGCATTTT. Translation gives CASSQATDNQPQHF.